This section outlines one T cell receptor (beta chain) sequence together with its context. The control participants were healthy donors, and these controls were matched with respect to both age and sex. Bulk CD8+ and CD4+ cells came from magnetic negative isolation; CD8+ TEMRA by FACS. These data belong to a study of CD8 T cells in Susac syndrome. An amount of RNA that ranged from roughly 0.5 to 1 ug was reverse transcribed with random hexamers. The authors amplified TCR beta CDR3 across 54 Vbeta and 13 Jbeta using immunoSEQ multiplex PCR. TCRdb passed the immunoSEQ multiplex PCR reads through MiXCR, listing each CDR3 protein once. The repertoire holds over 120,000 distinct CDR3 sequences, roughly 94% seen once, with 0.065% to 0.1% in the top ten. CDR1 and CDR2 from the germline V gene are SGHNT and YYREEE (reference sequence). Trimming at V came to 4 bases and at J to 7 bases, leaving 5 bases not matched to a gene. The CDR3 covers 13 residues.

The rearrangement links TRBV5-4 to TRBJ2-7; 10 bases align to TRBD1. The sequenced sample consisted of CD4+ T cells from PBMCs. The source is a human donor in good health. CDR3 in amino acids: CASSPDRGDEQYF. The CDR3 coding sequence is TGTGCCAGCAGCCCGGACAGGGGGGATGAGCAGTACTTC.